The TCR beta chain described here comes from a study of cytomegalovirus exposure and HLA in healthy donors. Findings and limits, study-wide: Likely technical artifact: a cluster of highly shared sequence variants.

Both 60 Vbeta primers and 13 Jbeta primers went into the PCR. Sequenced by immunoSEQ multiplex PCR; TCRdb stores in-frame clones only, minus some. This table holds 130,000 or so clones, roughly 77% found once. The germline V gene has CDR1 MNHNS and CDR2 SASEGT. CDR3 size: 13 residues. The V end was cut by 5 bases, the J end by 1 base, with 8 bases between. About this clone itself: Its matching antigen is unknown.

The sequence was obtained from a man under 40 in good health and CMV-seronegative. This sequence joins TRBV6-1 and TRBJ1-1; weak D call: TRBD1 (6 bases). The source material was PBMCs. CDR3 sequence: CASSKTGNTEAFF. CDR3 coding DNA: TGTGCCAGCAGTAAGACAGGGAACACTGAAGCTTTCTTT.